The 6 T cell receptor beta chains reported below all come from one sample, sequenced in a study of blood T cell repertoires in COVID-19. TCRdb keeps only in-frame clones here, not all; method: immunoSEQ multiplex PCR. The data contain approximately 260,000 clones, roughly nine tenths of them seen just once; the ten biggest clones take up 1.9%. The sample taken for sequencing was PBMCs or T cells enriched from blood (not recorded which). The receptor source for this set is a woman in her fifties or sixties who had recovered from COVID-19.

This chain links TRBV3-1 (or the pseudogene TRBV3-2) with TRBJ1-5; 10 nucleotides match TRBD1. Germline trimming cut 0 bases from V and 16 bases from J; bases unmatched to any gene: 6. This CDR3 spans 13 amino acids. Germline CDR1 LGHDT, CDR2 YNNKEL (reference sequence). The DNA for the CDR3 is TGTGCCAGCAGCCAAGAAGGACAGGGGGTAACACATTTT. Protein sequence: CASSQEGQGVTHF.

The chain is built from TRBV29-1 and TRBJ1-5; no clear D gene. The CDR3 length is 13 residues. Per germline, CDR1 SQVTM and CDR2 ANQGSEA. V was trimmed by 6 bases and J by 6 bases, leaving 15 bases between them. The DNA for the CDR3 is TGCAGCGTCCGGAAGGAGGTTGGTCAGCCCCAGCATTTT. This translates into CSVRKEVGQPQHF.

This clone was recorded once. This sequence joins TRBV2 and TRBJ1-2; a weak D match, TRBD1 (5 bases). With 6 bases removed from V and 5 bases from J, the gap between germline ends came to 13 bases. The germline CDR1 and CDR2 sequences are SNHLY and FYNNEI. The CDR3 spans 13 residues. This chain's CDR3 is CASRWDPGYGYTF. In DNA, the CDR3 is TGTGCCAGCAGGTGGGATCCAGGGTATGGCTACACCTTC.

This chain joins TRBV14 and TRBJ2-6; possibly TRBD1 for D (6 bases). V was cut by 0 bases and J by 0 bases, with 18 bases left in between. CDR3 size: 20 residues. CDR1 is SGHDN, CDR2 FVKESK, per germline. The CDR3 region is CASSQDYVWGRSSGANVLTF. For the CDR3, the DNA is TGTGCCAGCAGCCAAGACTACGTGTGGGGGCGAAGCTCTGGGGCCAACGTCCTGACTTTC.

V is TRBV3-1 (or the pseudogene TRBV3-2) and J is TRBJ1-1; no reliable D call. The CDR3 contains 13 residues. The V gene's germline CDR1 is LGHDT and CDR2 YNNKEL (reference sequence). Deletions cut 3 bases from V and 7 bases from J, with 12 bases between. CDR3 in DNA: TGTGCCAGCAGCCACGGCAGGCCATATGAAGCTTTCTTT. This translates into CASSHGRPYEAFF.

This clone was seen a single time. The chain links TRBV14 to TRBJ2-1; 11 positions match TRBD2. The CDR3 consists of 18 residues. The trim removed 1 base at V and 0 bases at J, leaving 5 bases unmatched. Per germline, CDR1 SGHDN and CDR2 FVKESK. The CDR3 region is CASSQGTSGGFSYNEQFF. Written as DNA, the CDR3 is TGTGCCAGCAGCCAAGGCACTAGCGGGGGCTTCTCCTACAATGAGCAGTTCTTC. Full variable domain (missing parts from reference TRBV14 and TRBJ2-1): EAGVTQFPSHSVIEKGQTVTLRCDPISGHDNLYWYRRVMGKEIKFLLHFVKESKQDESGMPNNRFLAERTGGTYSTLKVQPAELEDSGVYFCASSQGTSGGFSYNEQFFGPGTRLTVL.